This TCR beta chain was observed in a study of a mutant IDH1 vaccine in newly diagnosed glioma. Whole-study context: Treated patients, averaging roughly 44 years, were around 60% male and roughly 38% female. Beforehand, treatment had been radiotherapy, temozolomide, or both; the majority received both. Study findings and constraints: No link was apparently found between pseudoprogression and changes in top peripheral T cell clonotypes.

TCRdb's table, derived via immunoSEQ multiplex PCR, lists solely in-frame clones and lacks some. The sample records around 100,000 clones, approximately 80% being singletons. The V end was cut by 6 bases, the J end by 1 base, with 19 bases between. CDR3 length: 16 amino acids. In germline, CDR1 is SGHVS, CDR2 FQNEAQ. Time point described: baseline, week 1 (first vaccination visit). The treatment here: pre-vaccination baseline after standard-of-care therapy. Remarks on this clone: Antigen: not known.

The sample was PBMCs, taken from a glioma patient treated with radiotherapy, temozolomide or both. J is TRBJ2-7 and V is TRBV7-8; D may match TRBD1 or TRBD2 (5 bases each). This sequence originates from a man between 40 and 49 years old with glioma. Some clones in this sample may be carry-over from other donors' samples. The CDR3 region has the DNA TGTGCCAGCAGTCTTCTCGGACTGGGGCCTTCCTACGAGCAGTACTTC. This translates into CASSLLGLGPSYEQYF.